Listed below are T cell receptor beta chains from one sample, sequenced in a study of T-cell memory formation after mild COVID-19. TCRdb ran MiXCR on the 5' RACE reads and lists one entry per CDR3 protein. Of about 560,000 distinct CDR3 sequences in the sample, about a fifth were seen once. The source material was PBMCs or a T cell subset sorted from them (not recorded which). Receptor source: an adult woman who had mild COVID-19 (a few samples of this study predate the infection). Cell type and time point are not known. The CDR3 runs from the conserved cysteine through the conserved F or W. The D gene is left open where the match is weak. Some rows have no size entry. The others give once, few or many, or a class for an expanded clone.

>TRBV6-5|TRBJ2-7|TRBD2|-
CASSYSEAGVSYEQYF
TGTGCCAGCAGTTACTCAGAAGCGGGAGTGTCCTACGAGCAGTACTTC
>TRBV7-9|TRBJ1-1|-|many
CASSLKTEAFF
TGTGCCAGCAGCTTAAAAACTGAAGCTTTCTTT
>TRBV20-1|TRBJ2-1|TRBD2|-
CSARGTSWGNEQFF
TGCAGTGCTAGAGGGACTAGCTGGGGCAATGAGCAGTTCTTC
>TRBV5-1|TRBJ2-1|-|many
CASSGLYYNEQFF
TGCGCCAGCAGCGGACTATACTACAATGAGCAGTTCTTC
>TRBV9|TRBJ2-7|TRBD2|few
CASSPVGTSGGKQYF
TGTGCCAGCAGCCCAGTAGGGACTAGCGGCGGGAAACAGTACTTC
>TRBV4-1|TRBJ1-2|TRBD1|-
CASSHPGQGNRYGYTF
TGCGCCAGCAGCCATCCGGGACAGGGTAATAGGTATGGCTACACCTTC
>TRBV3-1|TRBJ1-3|-|-
CASSQVRSISGNTIYF
TGTGCCAGCAGCCAAGTTAGGTCGATCTCTGGAAACACCATATATTTT
>TRBV15|TRBJ2-2|-|few
CATSRAGTSNTGELFF
TGTGCCACCAGCAGGGCCGGGACTTCGAACACCGGGGAGCTGTTTTTT
>TRBV15|TRBJ1-1|-|-
CANSREGNTEAFF
TGTGCCAACAGCAGAGAGGGGAACACTGAAGCTTTCTTT
>TRBV7-2|TRBJ1-6|-|few
CASTTRPSPLHF
TGTGCCAGCACCACGAGGCCTTCACCCCTCCACTTT
>TRBV5-5|TRBJ2-1|-|few
CASSLYTGLLNNEQFF
TGTGCCAGCAGCTTATACACAGGCTTACTAAACAATGAGCAGTTCTTC
>TRBV30|TRBJ2-1|-|-
CAWSVTRGNEQFF
TGTGCCTGGAGTGTAACCCGAGGGAATGAGCAGTTCTTC
>TRBV11-3|TRBJ2-2|TRBD2|few
CASSFDTSGLGAGELFF
TGTGCCAGCAGCTTCGATACTAGCGGACTTGGGGCCGGGGAGCTGTTTTTT
>TRBV5-1|TRBJ2-7|-|few
CASSLQGGYYEQYF
TGCGCCAGCAGCTTGCAAGGGGGGTACTACGAGCAGTACTTC